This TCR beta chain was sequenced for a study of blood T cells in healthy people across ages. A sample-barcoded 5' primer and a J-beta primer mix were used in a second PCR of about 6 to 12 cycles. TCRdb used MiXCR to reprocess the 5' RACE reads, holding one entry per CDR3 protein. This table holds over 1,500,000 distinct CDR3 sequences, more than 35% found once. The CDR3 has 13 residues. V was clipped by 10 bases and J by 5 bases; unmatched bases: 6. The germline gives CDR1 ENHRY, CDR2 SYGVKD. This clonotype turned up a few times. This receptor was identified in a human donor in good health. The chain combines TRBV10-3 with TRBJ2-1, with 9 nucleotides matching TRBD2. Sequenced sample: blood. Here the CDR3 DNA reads TGTGCCACCAGACTAGCGGTGGACAATGAGCAGTTCTTC. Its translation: CATRLAVDNEQFF.